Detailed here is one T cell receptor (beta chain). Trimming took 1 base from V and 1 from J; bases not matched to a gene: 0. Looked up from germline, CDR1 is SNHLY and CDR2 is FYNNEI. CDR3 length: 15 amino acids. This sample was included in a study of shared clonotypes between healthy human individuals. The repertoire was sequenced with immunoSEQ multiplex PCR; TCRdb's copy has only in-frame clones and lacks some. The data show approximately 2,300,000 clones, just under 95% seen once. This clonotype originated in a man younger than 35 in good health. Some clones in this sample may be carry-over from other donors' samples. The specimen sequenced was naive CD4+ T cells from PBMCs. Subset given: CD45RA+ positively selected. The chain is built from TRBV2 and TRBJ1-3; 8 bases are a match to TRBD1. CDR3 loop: CASSEGTGSGNTIYF. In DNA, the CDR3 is TGTGCCAGCAGTGAAGGGACAGGGTCTGGAAACACCATATATTTT.